This T cell receptor beta chain was documented in a study of T cell responses to AZD1222 COVID-19 vaccine. Whole-study findings and limits: In the spike-specific TCR repertoire, nearly half reportedly target unmutated variant regions. After two AZD1222 doses, spike-specific TCR breadth and depth rose versus day 0. Spike as a whole was targeted by vaccine-associated CD4 TCRs, dominant at 160-218 and 743-854. Clonal diversity was possibly underestimated, and white British individuals and females predominated among donors.

Germline CDR1 reads KGHDR; CDR2 reads SFDVKD. This CDR3 comprises 14 residues. Trimming cost V 9 bases and J 0 bases, with 14 bases left between them. This clone appeared a single time. As yet, its antigen is unknown. Libraries were prepared by immunoSEQ multiplex PCR; TCRdb keeps only in-frame clonotypes and omits some of them. Counted here are over 100,000 clones, 65% to 90% occurring once; the ten biggest clones make up approximately 8%. The sample was peripheral blood, taken 28 days after the second dose of the MenACWY control vaccine. This TCR came from an adult who received the MenACWY meningococcal vaccine as a control. The V gene is TRBV24-1, the J gene TRBJ2-7; D perhaps matches TRBD1 (5 bases). CDR3: CATGPQGFSYEQYF. CDR3 coding DNA: TGTGCCACCGGACCGCAGGGATTCTCCTACGAGCAGTACTTC.